The sample holds many counts of the clone carrying this T cell receptor (beta chain). Its antigen is not identified. CDR1 and CDR2 from the germline V gene are PRHDT and FYEKMQ (reference sequence). After removal of 2 bases from V and 5 bases from J, the junction contained 17 bases not matched to a gene. The CDR3 extends over 18 amino acids. This sample was taken from a study of T cells after yellow fever vaccination. The wider study: The authors prepared low-cell-number fractions using SMART-Seq v4 Ultra Low Input.

Overall study results and limits: CD4 and CD8 compartments shared a small share of clonotypes. Weaker overall was a secondary response that nonetheless peaked faster, on day 5 versus 15.

TCR cDNA, made by 5'RACE template switching, carried an added universal primer site and UMIs. Each CDR3 protein is one row after TCRdb ran MiXCR on the 5' RACE reads. This repertoire shows over 100,000 distinct CDR3 sequences, more than 7.5% found once; its top ten account for 25%. The source material was CD8+ T cells sorted from PBMCs, sampled 45 days after the yellow fever booster vaccination. This TCR was recovered from a man between 25 and 39 years old who received the YFV17D yellow fever vaccine. The rearrangement links TRBV13 to TRBJ2-5; 7 bases line up with TRBD2. The CDR3 reads CASSLSQWEGLSRETQYF. The CDR3 bases are TGTGCCAGCAGCTTAAGCCAGTGGGAGGGCCTCTCGAGGGAGACCCAGTACTTC.